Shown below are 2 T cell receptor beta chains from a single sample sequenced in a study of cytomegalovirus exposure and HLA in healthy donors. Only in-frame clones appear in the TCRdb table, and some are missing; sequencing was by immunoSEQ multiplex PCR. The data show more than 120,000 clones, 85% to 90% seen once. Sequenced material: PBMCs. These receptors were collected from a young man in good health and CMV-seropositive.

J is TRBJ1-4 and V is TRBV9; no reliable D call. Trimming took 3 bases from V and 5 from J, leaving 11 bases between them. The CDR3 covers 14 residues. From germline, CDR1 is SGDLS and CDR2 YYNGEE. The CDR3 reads CASSAEGRNEKLFF. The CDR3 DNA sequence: TGTGCCAGCAGCGCCGAAGGGAGGAATGAAAAACTGTTTTTT.

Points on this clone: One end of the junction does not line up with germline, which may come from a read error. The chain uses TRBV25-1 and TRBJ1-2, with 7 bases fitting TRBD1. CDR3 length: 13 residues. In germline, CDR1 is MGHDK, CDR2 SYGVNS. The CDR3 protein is CASLYHRGQSKAF. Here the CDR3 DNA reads TGTGCCAGCCTATACCACCGGGGACAGTCTAAAGCCTTC.